The T cell receptor (beta chain) under discussion was sequenced for a study of T-cell reconstitution after alpha-beta-depleted transplantation in children. Study observations and caveats: Surviving recipient T cells and thymic progenitors accounted for the high day-60 TCRbeta diversity observed in some patients. Counts and diversity of T cells one year after transplant came mostly from newly produced T cells. Reportedly, roughly two months post-transplant, alpha-beta T cells arose from several hundred expanded graft clones.

Looked up from germline, CDR1 is MNHEY and CDR2 is SVGEGT. CDR3 length: 16 amino acids. The V gene end was trimmed by 0 bases and the J gene end by 1 base; junction bases not matched to a gene: 3. TCRbeta library construction was performed incorporating unique molecular identifiers. Each CDR3 protein is one row after TCRdb ran MiXCR on the PCR reads. The sample comprises hundreds of thousands of distinct CDR3 sequences, approximately 13% of which are singletons, and over 2% rests with the top ten. About this clonotype itself: The antigen is undetermined.

The chain joins TRBV6-2 or TRBV6-3 to TRBJ2-3, with TRBD1 matching over 8 bases. This sample comprised PBMCs, mostly from graft donor cells, obtained 360 days after TCRalphabeta/CD19-depleted stem cell transplant. This TCR was sampled from a male patient younger than 18 who had a stem cell transplant for acute myeloid leukemia, so the T cells may come from the graft donor. Here the CDR3 reads CASSYSGQGGTDTQYF. Here the CDR3 DNA reads TGTGCCAGCAGTTACTCCGGACAGGGTGGCACAGATACGCAGTATTTT.